Following are 20 T cell receptor beta chains from one sample sequenced in a study of shared clonotypes between healthy human individuals. Clones were sequenced by immunoSEQ multiplex PCR, and TCRdb holds only the in-frame ones, with some missing. Among 1,400,000 or so clones listed, about 98.5% were seen once. The source material was naive CD4+ T cells sorted from blood. The subset was: CD45RA+ positively selected. The receptors shown here come from a man between 25 and 39 years old in good health.

V gene TRBV9 combines with J gene TRBJ2-7, with TRBD1 identical over 8 bases. The CDR3 length is 15 residues. In germline, CDR1 is SGDLS, CDR2 YYNGEE. Unmatched junction bases numbered 4, after V lost 0 bases and J lost 2 bases. CDR3 in DNA: TGTGCCAGCAGCGTAGATGCAGGGGGCACCTACGAGCAGTACTTC. Residues: CASSVDAGGTYEQYF.

The rearrangement uses TRBV5-6 and TRBJ2-7; TRBD1 aligns across 7 bases. Germline CDR1 reads SGHDT; CDR2 reads YYEEEE. V gave up 2 bases and J gave up 0 bases; unmatched junction bases: 8. The CDR3 sequence is 16 residues long. CDR3 sequence (DNA): TGTGCCAGCAGCTTCGAATACAGGGGTAGCTCCTACGAGCAGTACTTC. Its protein product is CASSFEYRGSSYEQYF.

The chain has TRBV27 and TRBJ2-7, with 12 positions matching TRBD2. The CDR3 sequence is 15 residues long. Germline loops: CDR1 MNHEY, CDR2 SMNVEV (reference sequence). The V segment lost 5 bases and the J segment 3 bases; nucleotides outside the gene matches: 5. CDR3 nucleotide sequence: TGTGCCAGCAGTCGGACTAGCGGGACTCTCTACGAGCAGTACTTC. It translates to CASSRTSGTLYEQYF.

This clone occurred once. The V call is TRBV29-1, the J call TRBJ2-7; TRBD1 matches at 11 bases. The CDR3 spans 15 residues. Germline V gene data show CDR1 as SQVTM and CDR2 as ANQGSEA. V gave up 0 bases and J gave up 3 bases; unmatched junction bases: 4. The CDR3 is CSVEDRDRGFYEQYF. Here the CDR3 DNA reads TGCAGCGTTGAAGATAGGGACAGGGGGTTCTACGAGCAGTACTTC.

This rearrangement joins TRBV19 to TRBJ1-4, with 7 positions matching TRBD1. The CDR3 extends over 16 amino acids. Germline V gene sequence: CDR1 LNHDA, CDR2 SQIVND (reference sequence). Trimming removed 3 bases from V and 2 bases from J; junction bases left unmatched: 6. The CDR3 reads CASSIGRGSTNEKLFF. CDR3 in DNA: TGTGCCAGTAGTATTGGCAGGGGGTCGACTAATGAAAAACTGTTTTTT. The full variable domain, rest sourced from reference TRBV19 and TRBJ1-4, is DGGITQSPKYLFRKEGQNVTLSCEQNLNHDAMYWYRQDPGQGLRLIYYSQIVNDFQKGDIAEGYSVSREKKESFPLTVTSAQKNPTAFYLCASSIGRGSTNEKLFFGSGTQLSVL.

Comments on this clone: Distinct nucleotide sequences in the sample also encode this CDR3. This chain uses TRBV5-1 with TRBJ2-7, with TRBD1 matching over 9 bases. CDR1 SGHRS and CDR2 YFSETQ come from the germline V gene. This CDR3 spans 14 amino acids. J gave up 2 bases and V 4 bases, and 4 bases lay outside the gene matches. The CDR3 reads CASSPRTGAYEQYF. The CDR3 DNA is TGCGCCAGCAGCCCGCGGACAGGGGCCTACGAGCAGTACTTC.

This chain connects TRBV19 to TRBJ2-7, with 9 bases lining up with TRBD1. This CDR3 has 16 residues. V lost 6 bases, J lost 4 bases, and 13 bases stayed unmatched. CDR1 is LNHDA and CDR2 is SQIVND in the germline V gene (reference sequence). CDR3 sequence: CASSGHTGTGPYEQYF. The DNA of the CDR3 is TGTGCCAGTAGCGGCCACACCGGGACAGGGCCGTACGAGCAGTACTTC.

The V and J genes are TRBV29-1 and TRBJ2-5; 15 bases align to TRBD2. CDR1 SQVTM and CDR2 ANQGSEA come from the germline V gene. This CDR3 comprises 18 residues. J lost 4 bases, V lost 5 bases, and 14 bases had no gene match. This CDR3 reads CSVQSPGLAGGEVETQYF. The CDR3 DNA sequence: TGCAGCGTTCAGTCCCCGGGACTAGCGGGAGGTGAGGTAGAGACCCAGTACTTC. The whole variable domain, filled in from reference TRBV29-1 and TRBJ2-5, reads SAVISQKPSRDICQRGTSLTIQCQVDSQVTMMFWYRQQPGQSLTLIATANQGSEATYESGFVIDKFPISRPNLTFSTLTVSNMSPEDSSIYLCSVQSPGLAGGEVETQYFGPGTRLLVL.

This chain links TRBV28 with TRBJ2-7; 8 nucleotides align to TRBD2. Per germline, CDR1 MDHEN and CDR2 SYDVKM. Losses at the gene ends were 6 bases for V and 6 bases for J; bases not matched to a gene: 16. CDR3 length: 16 amino acids. CDR3 in DNA: TGTGCCAGCAGCCCAAAGGGGACTAGAAACCCCCTCGAGCAGTACTTC. Translation: CASSPKGTRNPLEQYF.

The V call is TRBV5-1, the J call TRBJ2-2; 11 bases map to TRBD2. Germline V CDR1 and CDR2: SGHRS, YFSETQ. The CDR3 has 16 amino acids. V was clipped by 2 bases and J by 6 bases; unmatched bases: 6. As DNA, the CDR3 is TGCGCCAGCAGCTTTTTTGGGACTAGCGGTTCCGGGGAGCTGTTTTTT. Its protein is CASSFFGTSGSGELFF.

The DNA for the CDR3 is TGTGCCAGCTCATGGGTGGAGAGACCTAACTATGGCTACACCTTC. This sequence encodes CASSWVERPNYGYTF. The chain has TRBV28 and TRBJ1-2; D gene uncertain. Per germline, CDR1 MDHEN and CDR2 SYDVKM. V was shortened by 8 bases and J by 0 bases, with 16 bases between the two germline ends. There are 15 residues in the CDR3.

Concerning this clone: The same CDR3 also results from other DNA sequences found in this sample. The rearrangement links TRBV15 to TRBJ2-7; 7 bases map to TRBD1. Germline trimming cut 1 base from V and 2 bases from J; bases unmatched to any gene: 2. The CDR3 contains 14 residues. CDR1 is LNHNV and CDR2 is YYDKDF in the germline V gene (reference sequence). The CDR3 DNA reads TGTGCCACCAGCAGAGGGGGGACAGCCTACGAGCAGTACTTC. This sequence encodes CATSRGGTAYEQYF.

The gene calls are TRBV5-4 and TRBJ1-1, with D possibly being TRBD1 (6 bases). Trimming stripped 2 bases from V and 1 base from J, with 9 bases between. The CDR3 sequence is 14 residues long. From germline, CDR1 is SGHNT and CDR2 YYREEE (reference sequence). As DNA, the CDR3 is TGTGCCAGCAGCTTACCACAGGGGAACACTGAAGCTTTCTTT. Translation: CASSLPQGNTEAFF.

The chain employs TRBV19 and TRBJ2-6; D may be TRBD1 (6 bases). Germline loops: CDR1 LNHDA, CDR2 SQIVND (reference sequence). CDR3 length equals 16 residues. Trimming shortened V by 6 bases and J by 0 bases, and 12 bases separated the two germline ends. The CDR3 DNA reads as TGTGCCAGTAGCGGAGACAGGATCTCTGGGGCCAACGTCCTGACTTTC. Amino acids: CASSGDRISGANVLTF. Full variable domain (remainder filled in from reference TRBV19 and TRBJ2-6): DGGITQSPKYLFRKEGQNVTLSCEQNLNHDAMYWYRQDPGQGLRLIYYSQIVNDFQKGDIAEGYSVSREKKESFPLTVTSAQKNPTAFYLCASSGDRISGANVLTFGAGSRLTVL.

The chain couples TRBV6-1 to TRBJ2-7, with TRBD1 matching over 9 bases. Trimming cost V 4 bases and J 0 bases; bases outside gene matches: 7. The germline V gene has CDR1 MNHNS and CDR2 SASEGT. The CDR3 covers 16 residues. The CDR3 is CASSVGPGQGSYEQYF. As DNA, the CDR3 is TGTGCCAGCAGTGTTGGACCGGGACAGGGCTCCTACGAGCAGTACTTC.

The table lists this clone with a count of one. The rearrangement uses TRBV5-1 and TRBJ2-1; D remains ambiguous. Germline CDR1 SGHRS, CDR2 YFSETQ. This CDR3 has 14 amino acids. Trimming removed 1 base from V and 8 bases from J, with 13 bases in between. This chain's CDR3 is CASSLSRSWDEQFF. The CDR3 region has the DNA TGCGCCAGCAGCTTGTCGCGGTCTTGGGATGAGCAGTTCTTC.

This chain connects TRBV28 to TRBJ2-7, with D perhaps assigned TRBD1 or TRBD2 (5 bases each). The germline V gene has CDR1 MDHEN and CDR2 SYDVKM. The CDR3 extends over 15 amino acids. V was pared by 1 base and J by 0 bases, with 10 bases between. The CDR3 DNA reads as TGTGCCAGCAGTTTATTTTGGGGGAGCTCCTACGAGCAGTACTTC. Translated, it gives CASSLFWGSSYEQYF.

V usage is TRBV15 and J usage is TRBJ2-3, with no clear D. The CDR3 totals 16 residues. Deletions cut 0 bases from V and 3 bases from J, with 13 bases between. Germline CDR1 LNHNV, CDR2 YYDKDF (reference sequence). As DNA, the CDR3 is TGTGCCACCAGCAGAGATTACACAGCGTGGACAGATACGCAGTATTTT. The encoded protein is CATSRDYTAWTDTQYF. The entire variable domain, with the rest obtained from reference TRBV15 and TRBJ2-3, is as follows: DAMVIQNPRYQVTQFGKPVTLSCSQTLNHNVMYWYQQKSSQAPKLLFHYYDKDFNNEADTPDNFQSRRPNTSFCFLDIRSPGLGDTAMYLCATSRDYTAWTDTQYFGPGTRLTVL.

The chain combines TRBV4-3 with TRBJ2-6; D possibly corresponds to TRBD2 (6 bases). The CDR3 has 15 amino acids. The germline V and J ends were trimmed by 4 bases and 4 bases, with 11 bases remaining between them. Germline CDR1 reads LGHNA; CDR2 reads YSLEER. DNA for the CDR3: TGCGCCAGCAGCCGTGGAGGGGCCGGGGCCAACGTCCTGACTTTC. This codes for CASSRGGAGANVLTF.

The chain couples TRBV10-1 to TRBJ2-5; 7 positions agree with TRBD2. Germline trimming cut 4 bases from V and 4 bases from J; bases unmatched to any gene: 9. This CDR3 region has 15 residues. Germline V CDR1 and CDR2: WNHNN, SYGVQD (reference sequence). The CDR3 region is CASSAGLGSLETQYF. CDR3 DNA: TGCGCCAGCAGTGCCGGACTAGGATCGTTAGAGACCCAGTACTTC.